The next 2 T cell receptor beta chains were all read from a single sample in a study of T cell changes during pregnancy in multiple sclerosis. Some clones are missing from TCRdb's copy, which holds only in-frame ones; the method was immunoSEQ multiplex PCR. The sample gives 40,000 to 60,000 clones, 75% to 95% of which show up once; about 2.6% is in the top ten. The input for sequencing was CD8+ T cells from peripheral blood mononuclear cells, taken in the second trimester of pregnancy. Source of these receptors: a female donor with multiple sclerosis, enrolled in a pregnancy study.

This clone was counted once. This chain uses TRBV4-1 with TRBJ2-5; the D gene is possibly TRBD2 (6 bases). In germline, CDR1 is MGHRA, CDR2 YSYEKL. This CDR3 is 17 amino acids long. The V gene lost 4 bases and the J gene lost 0 bases, with 18 bases spanning the gap. For the CDR3, the DNA is TGCGCCAGCAGCCCCTACCCCGGGAGAACTTACCAAGAGACCCAGTACTTC. As protein: CASSPYPGRTYQETQYF.

The genes are TRBV21-1 and TRBJ2-4; the D segment call TRBD1 is taken from the table without a DNA check. TRBV21-1 is assigned pseudogene status. CDR3 length equals 16 residues. Written as DNA, the CDR3 is TGTGCCAGCAGCAAAAAGTACAGGGGTATCAAAAACATTCAGTACTTC. Amino acid sequence: CASSKKYRGIKNIQYF.